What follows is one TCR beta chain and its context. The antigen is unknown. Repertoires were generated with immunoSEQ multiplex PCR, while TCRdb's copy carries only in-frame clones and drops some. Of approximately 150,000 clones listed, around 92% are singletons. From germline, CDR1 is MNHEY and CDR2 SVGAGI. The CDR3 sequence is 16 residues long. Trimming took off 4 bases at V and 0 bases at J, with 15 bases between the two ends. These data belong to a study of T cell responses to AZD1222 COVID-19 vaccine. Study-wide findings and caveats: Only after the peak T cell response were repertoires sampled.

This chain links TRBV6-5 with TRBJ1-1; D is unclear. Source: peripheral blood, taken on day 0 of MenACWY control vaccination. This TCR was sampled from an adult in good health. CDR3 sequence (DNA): TGTGCCAGCAGTTTTGAGGGATATAACCTGAACACTGAAGCTTTCTTT. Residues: CASSFEGYNLNTEAFF.